This T cell receptor beta chain was identified during a study of T-cell reconstitution after alpha-beta-depleted transplantation in children. Findings of the study overall: Diversity of TCRbeta at day 60 was high in some patients, arising from surviving recipient T cells and thymic progenitors. Expanded graft clones numbering several hundred reportedly gave rise to alpha-beta T cells about two months after transplant. When one year had passed after transplant, most T-cell counts and diversity came from newly produced T cells.

This clonotype was seen more than once but under ten times. Its antigen is unknown. The CDR3 sequence is 17 residues long. V shed 7 bases and J shed 2 bases, with 24 bases lying between them. From germline, CDR1 is MGHDK and CDR2 SYGVNS. Unique molecular identifiers were used to barcode this TCRbeta library. TCRdb used MiXCR to reprocess the PCR reads, holding one entry per CDR3 protein. The table records about 980,000 distinct CDR3 sequences, around 30% of them present only once. The source of this sequence is a boy in the first two years of life who had a stem cell transplant for SCID, so the T cells may come from the graft donor. Sequenced here: PBMCs, mostly from graft donor cells, sampled 360 days after TCRalphabeta/CD19-depleted stem cell transplant. The rearrangement links TRBV25-1 to TRBJ2-7; D is tentatively TRBD1 or TRBD2 (7 bases each). CDR3 coding DNA: TGTGCCAGCACCCCATTGGGAGGGGGCGATGGGCCCTACGAGCAGTACTTC. This encodes CASTPLGGGDGPYEQYF.